This TCR beta chain was profiled in a study of shared T cell receptors in the human thymus. The assay was immunoSEQ multiplex PCR, and TCRdb's table has in-frame clones only and misses some. The profile shows about 660,000 clones, around 87% of them singletons. The germline V gene has CDR1 LGHNA and CDR2 YSLEER. The J segment lost 5 bases and the V segment lost 3 bases, leaving 8 bases of the junction unmatched. The CDR3 extends over 16 amino acids. This clone was seen a single time. These sequences were also reported in another study, on human thymus T cells. That source reports: Having corrective surgery for congenital heart defects, healthy Finnish infants were the ones who donated. Obtained as resections during corrective heart surgery, the thymus tissue was then studied. Thymic and blood repertoires appeared to show biased V and J gene usage. The related literature has documented a marked overlap of thymic repertoires among unrelated individuals.

The sample taken for sequencing was thymocytes. The chain combines TRBV4-3 with TRBJ2-1, with 9 bases identical to TRBD2. The sequence derives from a boy under three years old with a congenital heart defect. The CDR3 coding sequence is TGCGCCAGCAGCCAGGCCATTGCGGGAGGGGACAATGAGCAGTTCTTC. Its translation: CASSQAIAGGDNEQFF.